This TCR beta chain stems from a study of blood T cell repertoires in COVID-19. V was pared by 3 bases and J by 2 bases, with 10 bases between. Per germline, CDR1 LNHDA and CDR2 SQIVND (reference sequence). CDR3 length: 14 amino acids. TCRdb's copy holds only in-frame clones and misses some; the assay was immunoSEQ multiplex PCR. Of fewer than 350,000 clones listed, 80% to 90% are singletons. Seattle patients were enrolled during active infection and followed longitudinally. The sample comprised peripheral blood. The J gene is TRBJ2-5, the V gene TRBV19; D uncertain. This clonotype was obtained from a man in his thirties or forties with COVID-19, enrolled during active disease. CDR3 in DNA: TGTGCCAGTAGTATTCGTGGCAGTCAAGAGACCCAGTACTTC. Amino acids: CASSIRGSQETQYF.